The entry below describes one TCR beta chain. What it binds is not known. The CDR3 contains 14 residues. CDR1 is MNHEY, CDR2 SVGAGI, per germline. The ends were cut back, 6 bases at V and 6 bases at J, with 17 bases in the middle. The unexposed donors gave CD4+ T cells in about 2010-2019, prior to COVID-19. CD4+ T cells were isolated from the cells after 10 days of culture. Assay: immunoSEQ multiplex PCR; the TCRdb copy retains only in-frame clones and omits some. The table has under 25,000 clones, about 80% seen once. This entry belongs to a study of CD4 T cells in relation to SARS-CoV-2 and coronaviruses.

The chain employs TRBV6-5 and TRBJ1-1; D unresolved. Input material: CD4+ T cells from PBMCs, cultured in vitro. The sequence was collected from a human donor in good health. Here the CDR3 DNA reads TGTGCCAGCAGGTTGGAGAAAGGTTTGGCTGAAGCTTTCTTT. Its protein product is CASRLEKGLAEAFF.